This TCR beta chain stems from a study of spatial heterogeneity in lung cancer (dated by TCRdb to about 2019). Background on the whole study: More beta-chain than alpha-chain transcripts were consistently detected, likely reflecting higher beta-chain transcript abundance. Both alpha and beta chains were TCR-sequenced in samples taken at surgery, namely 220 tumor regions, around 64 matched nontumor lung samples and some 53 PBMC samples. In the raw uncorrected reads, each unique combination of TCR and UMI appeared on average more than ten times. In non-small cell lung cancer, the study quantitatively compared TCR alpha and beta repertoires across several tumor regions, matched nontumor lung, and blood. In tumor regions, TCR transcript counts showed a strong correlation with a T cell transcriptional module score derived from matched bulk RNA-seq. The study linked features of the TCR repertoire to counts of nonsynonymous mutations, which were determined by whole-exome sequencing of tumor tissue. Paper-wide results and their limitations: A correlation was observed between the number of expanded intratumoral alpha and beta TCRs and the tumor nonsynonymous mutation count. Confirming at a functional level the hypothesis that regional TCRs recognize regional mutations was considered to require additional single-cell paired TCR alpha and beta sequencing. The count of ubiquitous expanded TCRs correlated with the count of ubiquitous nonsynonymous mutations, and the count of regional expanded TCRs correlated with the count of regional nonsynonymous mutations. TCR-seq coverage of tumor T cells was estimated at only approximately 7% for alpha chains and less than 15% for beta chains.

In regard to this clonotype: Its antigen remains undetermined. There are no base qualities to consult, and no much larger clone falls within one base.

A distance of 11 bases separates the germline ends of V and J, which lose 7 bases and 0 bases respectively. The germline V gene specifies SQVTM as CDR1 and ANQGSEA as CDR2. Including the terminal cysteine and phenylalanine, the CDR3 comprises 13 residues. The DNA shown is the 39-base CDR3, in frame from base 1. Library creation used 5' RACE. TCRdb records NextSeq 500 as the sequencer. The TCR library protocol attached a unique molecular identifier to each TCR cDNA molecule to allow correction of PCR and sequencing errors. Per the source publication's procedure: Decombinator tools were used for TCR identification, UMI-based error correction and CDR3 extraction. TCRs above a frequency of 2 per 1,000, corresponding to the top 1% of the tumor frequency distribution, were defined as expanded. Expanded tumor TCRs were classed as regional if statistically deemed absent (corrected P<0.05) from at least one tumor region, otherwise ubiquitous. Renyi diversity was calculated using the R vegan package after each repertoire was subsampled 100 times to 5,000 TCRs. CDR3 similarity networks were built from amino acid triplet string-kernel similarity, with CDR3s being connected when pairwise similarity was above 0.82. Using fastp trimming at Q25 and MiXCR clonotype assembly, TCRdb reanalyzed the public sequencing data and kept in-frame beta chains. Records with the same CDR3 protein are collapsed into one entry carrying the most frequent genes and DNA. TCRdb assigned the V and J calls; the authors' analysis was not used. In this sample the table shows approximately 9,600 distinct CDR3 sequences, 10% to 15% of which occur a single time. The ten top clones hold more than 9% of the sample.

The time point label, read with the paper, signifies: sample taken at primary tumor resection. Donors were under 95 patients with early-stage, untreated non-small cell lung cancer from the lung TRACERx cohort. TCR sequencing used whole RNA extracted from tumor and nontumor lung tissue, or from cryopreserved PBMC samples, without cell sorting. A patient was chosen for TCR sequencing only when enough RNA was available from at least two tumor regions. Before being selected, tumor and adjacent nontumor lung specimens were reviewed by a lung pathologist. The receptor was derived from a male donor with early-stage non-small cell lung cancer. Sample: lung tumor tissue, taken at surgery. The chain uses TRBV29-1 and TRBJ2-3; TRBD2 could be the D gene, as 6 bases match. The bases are TGCAGCGCCGGGACTGCTAGCACAGATACGCAGTATTTT. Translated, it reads CSAGTASTDTQYF.